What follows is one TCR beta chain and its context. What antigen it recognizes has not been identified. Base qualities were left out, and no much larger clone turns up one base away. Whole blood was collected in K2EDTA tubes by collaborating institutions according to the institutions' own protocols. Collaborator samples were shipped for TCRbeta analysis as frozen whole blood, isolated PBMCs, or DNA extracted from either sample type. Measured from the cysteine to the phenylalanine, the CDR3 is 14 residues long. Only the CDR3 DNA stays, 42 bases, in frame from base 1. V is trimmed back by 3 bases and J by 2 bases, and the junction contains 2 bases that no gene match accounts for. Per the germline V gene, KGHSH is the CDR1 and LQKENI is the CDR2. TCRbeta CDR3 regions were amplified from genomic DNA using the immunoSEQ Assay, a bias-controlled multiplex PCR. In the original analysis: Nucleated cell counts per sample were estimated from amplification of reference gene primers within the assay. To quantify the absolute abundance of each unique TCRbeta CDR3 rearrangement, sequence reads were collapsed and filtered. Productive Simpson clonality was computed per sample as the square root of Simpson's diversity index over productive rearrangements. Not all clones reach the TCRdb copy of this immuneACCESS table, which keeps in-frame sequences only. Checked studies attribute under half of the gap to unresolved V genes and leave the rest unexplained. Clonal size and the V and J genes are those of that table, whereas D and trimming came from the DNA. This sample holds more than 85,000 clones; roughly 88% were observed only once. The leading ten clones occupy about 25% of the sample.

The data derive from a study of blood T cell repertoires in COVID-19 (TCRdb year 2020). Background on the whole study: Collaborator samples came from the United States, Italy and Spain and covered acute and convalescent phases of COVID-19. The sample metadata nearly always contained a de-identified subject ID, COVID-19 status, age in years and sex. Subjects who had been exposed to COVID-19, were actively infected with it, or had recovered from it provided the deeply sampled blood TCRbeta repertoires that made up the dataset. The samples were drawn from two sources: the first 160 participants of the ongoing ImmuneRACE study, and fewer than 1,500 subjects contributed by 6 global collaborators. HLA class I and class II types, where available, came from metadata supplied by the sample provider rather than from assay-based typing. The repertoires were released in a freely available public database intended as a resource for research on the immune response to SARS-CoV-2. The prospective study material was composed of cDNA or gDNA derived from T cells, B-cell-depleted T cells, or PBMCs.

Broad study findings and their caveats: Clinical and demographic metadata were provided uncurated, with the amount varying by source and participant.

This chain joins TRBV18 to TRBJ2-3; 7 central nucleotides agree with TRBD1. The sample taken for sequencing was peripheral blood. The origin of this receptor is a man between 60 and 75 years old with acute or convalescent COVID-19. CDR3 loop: CASSPGQNTDTQYF. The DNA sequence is TGTGCCAGCTCACCGGGACAGAACACAGATACGCAGTATTTT.